This is a list of T cell receptor beta chains from one sample in a study of lymphopenia after photon versus proton radiotherapy. Using immunoSEQ multiplex PCR, the repertoire was profiled, and TCRdb retains in-frame clones only, with some absent. The sample includes around 62,000 clones, around 85% seen only once; the top ten take roughly 2.1%. Here the sequenced sample was peripheral blood, taken from a patient treated with proton-based radiotherapy. These receptors came from a man in his 60s with pancreatic cancer. Both conserved end residues are part of each CDR3. D genes are given only for firm matches. Some rows have no size entry. The others give once, few or many, or a class for an expanded clone.

cdr3_aa cdr3_nt j_call clone_size d_call v_call
CASSPRQGSGYEQYF TGTGCCAGCAGTCCTCGACAGGGTAGTGGGTACGAGCAGTACTTC TRBJ2-7 - TRBD1 TRBV28
CSGQGALAGGLEETQYF TGCAGCGGACAGGGGGCCCTAGCGGGAGGGCTAGAAGAGACCCAGTACTTC TRBJ2-5 - TRBD2 TRBV29-1
CATTILRENIQYF TGTGCCACCACTATCCTCAGGGAAAACATTCAGTACTTC TRBJ2-4 - - TRBV28
CASSANRSWGYGYTF TGTGCCAGCAGTGCCAACAGGTCCTGGGGGTATGGCTACACCTTC TRBJ1-2 once - TRBV28
CASRDRQGGSYEQYF TGTGCCAGCAGAGACCGACAGGGGGGCTCCTACGAGCAGTACTTC TRBJ2-7 - TRBD1 TRBV28
CASSLAGGLSYNEQFF TGTGCCAGCAGCTTAGCGGGGGGATTGTCCTACAATGAGCAGTTCTTC TRBJ2-1 once - TRBV7-2
CASSPLGGKNTEAFF TGTGCCAGTAGTCCTCTCGGGGGAAAGAACACTGAAGCTTTCTTT TRBJ1-1 - - TRBV19
CASSGLVPYEQYF TGTGCCAGTTCAGGACTAGTACCCTACGAGCAGTACTTC TRBJ2-7 - TRBD2 TRBV28
CASSESHTVYTGELFF TGCGCCAGCAGTGAGTCGCACACAGTTTACACCGGGGAGCTGTTTTTT TRBJ2-2 - - TRBV10-1
CASSLNRRDDYF TGTGCCAGCAGCTTAAACCGGCGGGATGACTATTTT TRBJ2-3 - - TRBV7-2
CASSAAGEEYF TGTGCCAGCAGCGCCGCCGGAGAGGAGTACTTC TRBJ2-7 - - TRBV27
CASSLVRQLPETQYF TGTGCCAGCAGCTTGGTACGCCAGCTACCGGAGACCCAGTACTTC TRBJ2-5 - - TRBV5-6
CASSLYGTEKLFF TGTGCCAGCAGCTTGTATGGGACTGAAAAACTGTTTTTT TRBJ1-4 once - TRBV5-8
CAISGSSGSSYNEQFF TGTGCCATCAGTGGGTCAAGCGGGAGCTCCTACAATGAGCAGTTCTTC TRBJ2-1 - TRBD2 TRBV10-3
CASRPDRGNTEAFF TGTGCCAGCAGACCGGACAGAGGGAACACTGAAGCTTTCTTT TRBJ1-1 - - TRBV6-1
CAWSRQGTTEAFF TGTGCCTGGAGTCGACAGGGGACCACTGAAGCTTTCTTT TRBJ1-1 - TRBD1 TRBV30
CASSLQPRVGGELFF TGTGCCAGCAGCTTGCAGCCCAGGGTGGGCGGGGAGCTGTTTTTT TRBJ2-2 - - TRBV5-6
CASIEQGRIGEKLFF TGTGCCAGCATTGAACAGGGCCGTATCGGCGAAAAACTGTTTTTT TRBJ1-4 - - TRBV6-1
CASSQLDREGGPYGYTF TGTGCCAGCAGTCAGCTCGACCGGGAAGGGGGCCCCTATGGCTACACCTTC TRBJ1-2 - TRBD1 TRBV28
CASSIPFYGGNTEAFF TGTGCCAGCAGCATTCCTTTTTATGGGGGGAACACTGAAGCTTTCTTT TRBJ1-1 - - TRBV7-9
CASSWSRDRNQPQHF TGTGCCAGCAGTTGGTCCCGGGACAGGAATCAGCCCCAGCATTTT TRBJ1-5 - TRBD1 TRBV6-5
CASSQDGGKASGNTIYF TGCGCCAGCAGCCAAGATGGGGGGAAGGCCTCTGGAAACACCATATATTTT TRBJ1-3 once - TRBV4-1
CASSQATGQLNQPQHF TGTGCCAGCAGTCAAGCTACGGGACAGTTGAATCAGCCCCAGCATTTT TRBJ1-5 - TRBD1 TRBV28
CASSLYDRDNNEQFF TGCGCCAGCAGCTTATACGACAGGGATAACAATGAGCAGTTCTTC TRBJ2-1 - TRBD1 TRBV5-1
CASILSDGGRKKAFF TGTGCCAGCATCCTCTCGGACGGGGGGAGAAAAAAAGCTTTCTTT TRBJ1-1 - - TRBV28
CASSPRPTSGGTYEQYF TGTGCCAGCAGCCCCCGCCCTACTAGCGGGGGGACCTACGAGCAGTACTTC TRBJ2-7 - TRBD2 TRBV7-9
CASSGAPLGTEAFF TGTGCCAGCAGCGGGGCCCCCTTGGGCACTGAAGCTTTCTTT TRBJ1-1 - - TRBV11-3
CAWTGFQREGSYEQYF TGTGCCTGGACGGGTTTTCAGCGGGAGGGCTCCTACGAGCAGTACTTC TRBJ2-7 - TRBD2 TRBV30
CASSSRTAVWF TGTGCCAGCAGCTCCCGGACAGCGGTTTGGTTC TRBJ2-4 - - TRBV5-5
CASRDSGQLYEQYF TGTGCCAGCAGGGATTCGGGACAATTATACGAGCAGTACTTC TRBJ2-7 - - TRBV6-1
CASSYSISGGNTEAFF TGTGCCAGCAGTTACTCCATTTCAGGGGGCAACACTGAAGCTTTCTTT TRBJ1-1 once TRBD1 TRBV6-5
CASSVDAYGYTF TGTGCCAGCAGCGTAGACGCCTATGGCTACACCTTC TRBJ1-2 few - TRBV9
CASSLYQFRAGAFF TGTGCCAGCAGTTTATACCAGTTTCGGGCTGGGGCTTTCTTT TRBJ1-1 - - TRBV28